The rows below give T cell receptor beta chains drawn from one sample of a study of OX40 agonist ivuxolimab in advanced cancers. This table comes from immunoSEQ multiplex PCR, and its TCRdb copy is limited to in-frame clones, with some not included. The sample yields some 80,000 clones, approximately 88% seen once. The sequences come from CD4+ or CD8+ T cells sorted from blood, collected in a trial of the OX40 agonist ivuxolimab. These receptors were collected from an adult with an advanced solid tumor such as melanoma, head and neck, liver or kidney cancer. Both conserved end residues are part of each CDR3. Each record gives: J gene, D gene, V gene, clone size, CDR3 protein, CDR3 DNA. The D gene is left open where the match is weak. Clone size is stated in some rows and not others, as once, few, many or a class when expanded.

J: TRBJ1-2
D: NA
V: TRBV13
size: NA
CDR3: CASSPLTGYGYTF
DNA: TGTGCCAGCAGTCCCCTCACAGGTTATGGCTACACCTTC

J: TRBJ1-2
D: NA
V: TRBV25-1
size: NA
CDR3: CASSDPRGGGYTF
DNA: TGTGCCAGCAGTGACCCTCGCGGAGGGGGCTACACCTTC

J: TRBJ1-1
D: NA
V: TRBV14
size: NA
CDR3: CASQGGRTEAFF
DNA: TGTGCCTCCCAAGGGGGGAGGACTGAAGCTTTCTTT

J: TRBJ1-5
D: NA
V: TRBV6-1
size: NA
CDR3: CASSSMGNQPQHF
DNA: TGTGCCAGCAGTTCGATGGGCAATCAGCCCCAGCATTTT

J: TRBJ2-7
D: TRBD2
V: TRBV7-8
size: NA
CDR3: CASSSYRLAGSYEQYF
DNA: TGTGCCAGCAGCTCCTATCGACTAGCGGGGTCCTACGAGCAGTACTTC

J: TRBJ1-5
D: NA
V: TRBV16
size: NA
CDR3: CASSRGSDRNQPQHF
DNA: TGTGCCAGCAGCAGGGGGTCTGACAGAAATCAGCCCCAGCATTTT

J: TRBJ1-2
D: NA
V: TRBV15
size: NA
CDR3: CATSRASHGGEAGYTF
DNA: TGTGCCACCAGCAGAGCTTCCCATGGGGGTGAGGCTGGCTACACCTTC

J: TRBJ1-5
D: NA
V: TRBV5-1
size: once
CDR3: CASSFPVGGQPQHF
DNA: TGCGCCAGCAGCTTCCCCGTGGGGGGTCAGCCCCAGCATTTT

J: TRBJ2-6
D: NA
V: TRBV7-9
size: once
CDR3: CASSLVGSGANVLTF
DNA: TGTGCCAGCAGCTTGGTCGGATCTGGGGCCAACGTCCTGACTTTC

J: TRBJ2-7
D: TRBD1
V: TRBV19
size: NA
CDR3: CASSIGDRGFDEQYF
DNA: TGTGCCAGTAGTATTGGGGACAGGGGATTCGACGAGCAGTACTTC

J: TRBJ1-4
D: NA
V: TRBV4-2
size: NA
CDR3: CASSQRGDRGEKLFF
DNA: TGTGCCAGCAGCCAACGTGGAGACCGAGGGGAAAAACTGTTTTTT

J: TRBJ2-2
D: TRBD1
V: TRBV4-3
size: NA
CDR3: CASSRQGTNTGELFF
DNA: TGCGCCAGCAGCCGACAGGGCACGAACACCGGGGAGCTGTTTTTT

J: TRBJ2-5
D: NA
V: TRBV7-2
size: NA
CDR3: CASSGLTSQETQYF
DNA: TGTGCCAGCAGCGGACTGACTAGCCAAGAGACCCAGTACTTC

J: TRBJ1-1
D: NA
V: TRBV11-3
size: NA
CDR3: CASSSRVENTEAFF
DNA: TGTGCCAGCAGCTCCAGGGTGGAGAACACTGAAGCTTTCTTT

J: TRBJ2-1
D: NA
V: TRBV18
size: once
CDR3: CASSPSLEQFF
DNA: TGTGCCAGCTCACCAAGCTTAGAGCAGTTCTTC

J: TRBJ1-5
D: NA
V: TRBV6-6
size: NA
CDR3: CASRRTAGGNQPQHF
DNA: TGTGCCAGCAGACGGACAGCGGGAGGCAATCAGCCCCAGCATTTT

J: TRBJ2-5
D: TRBD2
V: TRBV2
size: NA
CDR3: CASRTGLAETQYF
DNA: TGTGCCAGCAGAACTGGACTAGCGGAGACCCAGTACTTC

J: TRBJ2-7
D: NA
V: TRBV4-2
size: NA
CDR3: CASSQDRGSGYEQYF
DNA: TGTGCCAGCAGCCAAGATAGGGGGTCGGGCTACGAGCAGTACTTC

J: TRBJ2-1
D: NA
V: TRBV19
size: NA
CDR3: CASSTNPYNEQFF
DNA: TGTGCCAGTAGTACAAACCCCTACAATGAGCAGTTCTTC

J: TRBJ2-1
D: NA
V: TRBV19
size: once
CDR3: CASSGGAKRQGRNEQFF
DNA: TGTGCCAGTAGTGGGGGGGCGAAGAGACAGGGAAGGAATGAGCAGTTCTTC

J: TRBJ1-1
D: NA
V: TRBV29-1
size: few
CDR3: CSVTPVLEAFF
DNA: TGCAGCGTCACGCCCGTCCTTGAAGCTTTCTTT

J: TRBJ1-4
D: NA
V: TRBV19
size: few
CDR3: CASSLQGLEKLFF
DNA: TGTGCCAGTAGTCTACAGGGTTTGGAAAAACTGTTTTTT

J: TRBJ2-7
D: NA
V: TRBV7-8
size: NA
CDR3: CASSREAGASYEQYF
DNA: TGTGCCAGCAGCCGAGAGGCAGGGGCCTCCTACGAGCAGTACTTC

J: TRBJ2-7
D: NA
V: TRBV7-9
size: NA
CDR3: CASSGRTYEQYF
DNA: TGTGCCAGCAGCGGCCGGACCTACGAGCAGTACTTC

J: TRBJ2-3
D: NA
V: TRBV11-1
size: NA
CDR3: CASSSRDPLNTDTQYF
DNA: TGTGCCAGCAGCAGCCGGGACCCGCTTAACACAGATACGCAGTATTTT

J: TRBJ2-2
D: NA
V: TRBV30
size: NA
CDR3: CAWSRAHSNTGELFF
DNA: TGTGCCTGGAGCAGGGCCCACTCGAACACCGGGGAGCTGTTTTTT

J: TRBJ2-6
D: NA
V: TRBV1
size: NA
CDR3: CTSSQDPTSGANVLTF
DNA: TGCACCAGCAGCCAAGATCCAACTTCTGGGGCCAACGTCCTGACTTTC

J: TRBJ2-7
D: NA
V: TRBV4-1
size: once
CDR3: CASSQDRREQYF
DNA: TGCGCCAGCAGCCAAGATCGAAGGGAGCAGTACTTC

J: TRBJ2-2
D: TRBD2
V: TRBV6-5
size: NA
CDR3: CASSRLAANTGELFF
DNA: TGTGCCAGCAGTCGACTAGCGGCGAACACCGGGGAGCTGTTTTTT

J: TRBJ1-6
D: TRBD1
V: TRBV5-1
size: NA
CDR3: CASTNQDAGGSSPLHF
DNA: TGCGCCAGCACAAACCAGGACGCAGGGGGCAGCTCACCCCTCCACTTT

J: TRBJ1-1
D: NA
V: TRBV7-2
size: NA
CDR3: CASSLAGRMNTEAFF
DNA: TGTGCCAGCAGCTTAGCAGGACGGATGAACACTGAAGCTTTCTTT

J: TRBJ2-7
D: NA
V: TRBV27
size: many
CDR3: CASSLGRGVDEQYF
DNA: TGTGCCAGCAGTTTAGGCAGGGGGGTTGACGAGCAGTACTTC

J: TRBJ1-2
D: NA
V: TRBV18
size: NA
CDR3: CASSPPTAGLKYGYTF
DNA: TGTGCCAGCTCACCACCGACCGCAGGACTAAAGTATGGCTACACCTTC

J: TRBJ1-5
D: NA
V: TRBV27
size: NA
CDR3: CASRPQGNGNQPQHF
DNA: TGTGCCAGCCGACCACAGGGAAATGGCAATCAGCCCCAGCATTTT

J: TRBJ1-5
D: NA
V: TRBV6-5
size: NA
CDR3: CASSLKGGGSNQPQHF
DNA: TGTGCCAGCAGTTTAAAGGGAGGAGGGAGCAATCAGCCCCAGCATTTT

J: TRBJ2-3
D: NA
V: TRBV27
size: NA
CDR3: CASSEYGTSTDTQYF
DNA: TGTGCCAGCAGTGAATACGGAACTAGCACAGATACGCAGTATTTT

J: TRBJ1-2
D: TRBD1
V: TRBV6-5
size: NA
CDR3: CASSLAGTGFFHGYTF
DNA: TGTGCCAGCAGTTTAGCCGGGACAGGCTTTTTCCATGGCTACACCTTC

J: TRBJ1-4
D: NA
V: TRBV25-1
size: NA
CDR3: CASSGVRRTNEKLFF
DNA: TGTGCCAGCAGTGGAGTCAGGAGAACTAATGAAAAACTGTTTTTT

J: TRBJ1-3
D: NA
V: TRBV19
size: NA
CDR3: CASSMTVSGNTIYF
DNA: TGTGCCAGTAGTATGACGGTCTCTGGAAACACCATATATTTT

J: TRBJ1-3
D: NA
V: TRBV30
size: NA
CDR3: CAWKLSGNTIYF
DNA: TGTGCCTGGAAACTCTCTGGAAACACCATATATTTT

J: TRBJ1-1
D: NA
V: TRBV29-1
size: NA
CDR3: CSVETWGSPFF
DNA: TGCAGCGTTGAAACTTGGGGGTCTCCTTTCTTT

J: TRBJ2-7
D: NA
V: TRBV5-1
size: once
CDR3: CASRREYEQYF
DNA: TGCGCCAGCAGAAGGGAATACGAGCAGTACTTC

J: TRBJ1-6
D: NA
V: TRBV27
size: NA
CDR3: CASTKTSYNSPLHF
DNA: TGTGCCAGCACTAAGACGTCCTATAATTCACCCCTCCACTTT

J: TRBJ1-2
D: NA
V: TRBV30
size: NA
CDR3: CAWRGGGFRYTF
DNA: TGTGCCTGGAGAGGTGGGGGTTTTCGCTACACCTTC

J: TRBJ1-1
D: NA
V: TRBV19
size: NA
CDR3: CASSIVVGALNEAFF
DNA: TGTGCCAGTAGTATAGTAGTAGGGGCACTCAATGAAGCTTTCTTT

J: TRBJ2-1
D: TRBD1
V: TRBV27
size: NA
CDR3: CASRNTGEIHQFF
DNA: TGTGCCAGCAGAAATACAGGGGAGATACACCAGTTCTTC

J: TRBJ2-7
D: NA
V: TRBV10-3
size: NA
CDR3: CAITWTPEEQYF
DNA: TGTGCCATCACTTGGACCCCGGAGGAGCAGTACTTC

J: TRBJ2-7
D: NA
V: TRBV9
size: NA
CDR3: CASSTQTDYEQYF
DNA: TGTGCCAGCAGCACACAGACAGACTACGAGCAGTACTTC

J: TRBJ1-4
D: TRBD1
V: TRBV9
size: NA
CDR3: CASSVDGTEYNEKLFF
DNA: TGTGCCAGCAGCGTAGATGGGACAGAGTATAATGAAAAACTGTTTTTT

J: TRBJ2-1
D: NA
V: TRBV11-3
size: few
CDR3: CASSLEDIGRVGYNEQFF
DNA: TGTGCCAGCAGCTTAGAGGATATTGGCAGGGTGGGGTACAATGAGCAGTTCTTC

J: TRBJ2-5
D: NA
V: TRBV18
size: NA
CDR3: CASSPDSQGTQYF
DNA: TGTGCCAGCTCACCAGATTCTCAGGGAACCCAGTACTTC

J: TRBJ2-7
D: NA
V: TRBV11-3
size: NA
CDR3: CASSSAGLPTEQYF
DNA: TGTGCCAGCAGCTCAGCTGGCCTACCTACCGAGCAGTACTTC

J: TRBJ2-7
D: TRBD1
V: TRBV6-5
size: NA
CDR3: CASSTTGGTYEQYF
DNA: TGTGCCAGCAGTACCACAGGGGGTACCTACGAGCAGTACTTC